These T cell receptor beta chains were read from a single sample in a study of blood T cell repertoires in COVID-19. Sequencing was performed with immunoSEQ multiplex PCR; in TCRdb, only in-frame clones are kept and a portion is missing. This sample has about 20,000 clones, with 89% found just once. Sequencing was done on a sample of peripheral blood. The origin of the receptors is a human donor in a cohort sampled during active COVID-19. Both conserved end residues are part of each CDR3. Each record gives: clone size, J gene, D gene, V gene, CDR3 DNA, CDR3 protein. D genes are given only for firm matches. Clone size is given for some rows only: seen once, a few or many times, or a class if the clone is expanded.

once,TRBJ2-7,.,TRBV11-2,TGTGCCAGCAGCTTAGCTTGGGCAGTCCCCTACGAGCAGTACTTC,CASSLAWAVPYEQYF
.,TRBJ1-6,TRBD1,TRBV6-1,TGTGCCAGCAGTGACCGGGACAGGGGGTTCAACTCACCCCTCCACTTT,CASSDRDRGFNSPLHF
.,TRBJ1-2,.,TRBV27,TGTGCCAGCAGCTCTGACAGGTCCTATGGCTACACCTTC,CASSSDRSYGYTF
.,TRBJ2-1,TRBD2,TRBV2,TGTGCCAGCAGCTGGACTAGCGGGACCCACAATGAGCAGTTCTTC,CASSWTSGTHNEQFF
.,TRBJ2-1,.,TRBV30,TGTGCCTGGAGTGTAATCCCAAATGAGCAGTTCTTC,CAWSVIPNEQFF
once,TRBJ1-1,.,TRBV29-1,TGCAGCGTTGGCCGGTCTTTGAACACTGAAGCTTTCTTT,CSVGRSLNTEAFF
.,TRBJ1-1,.,TRBV11-2,TGTGCCAGCAGCTTAGAGTCTGTCACTGAAGCTTTCTTT,CASSLESVTEAFF
once,TRBJ2-3,TRBD2,TRBV28,TGTGCCAGCAGTCTTTTAGCGGGAGGCCAGAATACGCAGTATTTT,CASSLLAGGQNTQYF
.,TRBJ1-2,TRBD1,TRBV19,TGTGCCAGTAGTGAAGGGTTGGACAGGGACCACCTACTCTATGGCTACACCTTC,CASSEGLDRDHLLYGYTF
few,TRBJ1-5,.,TRBV2,TGTGCCAGCAGGGAGGGTAGGAATCGGAATCAGCCCCAGCATTTT,CASREGRNRNQPQHF
.,TRBJ1-2,TRBD1,TRBV30,TGTGCCTGGAGGTATGGACAGGGGAACTATGGCTACACCTTC,CAWRYGQGNYGYTF
.,TRBJ2-7,TRBD1,TRBV2,TGTGCCAGCAGCGGGACAGGGCACGAGCAGTACTTC,CASSGTGHEQYF
few,TRBJ2-1,TRBD1,TRBV5-1,TGCGCCAGCAGCTTGGGGGACAGAAAGAACAATGAGCAGTTCTTC,CASSLGDRKNNEQFF
few,TRBJ1-2,.,TRBV5-1,TGCGCCAGCAGCAGCGGAGGGGCTGGGGCTAACTATGGCTACACCTTC,CASSSGGAGANYGYTF
.,TRBJ2-1,.,TRBV9,TGTGCCAGCAGCCCGAGAACTTACAGGGCCAATGAGCAGTTCTTC,CASSPRTYRANEQFF
.,TRBJ2-1,.,TRBV9,TGTGCCAGCAGCGTGGGGCAATACAATGAGCAGTTCTTC,CASSVGQYNEQFF
.,TRBJ1-2,.,TRBV6-5,TGTGCCAGCAGTTACGGGGAGAACAGGGATGGCTACACCTTC,CASSYGENRDGYTF
once,TRBJ1-1,.,TRBV7-9,TGTGCCAGCAGCCCGGGGGGGGCTCTGGAGTTGGGCACTGAAGCTTTCTTT,CASSPGGALELGTEAFF
.,TRBJ1-1,TRBD1,TRBV7-9,TGTGCCAGCAGCTTACAACCGGGACAGGGTATGAACACTGAAGCTTTCTTT,CASSLQPGQGMNTEAFF
.,TRBJ2-2,.,TRBV24-1,TGTGCCACCAGTGATTTAGGGCGGGATATGAACACCGGGGAGCTGTTTTTT,CATSDLGRDMNTGELFF
.,TRBJ1-5,.,TRBV3-1/TRBV3-2,TGTGCCAGCAGCCCTACGGGGGACAATCAGCCCCAGCATTTT,CASSPTGDNQPQHF
.,TRBJ2-1,TRBD2,TRBV30,TGTGCCTGGGGGAGGGCCTTCGAGCAGTTCTTC,CAWGRAFEQFF
.,TRBJ2-7,TRBD1,TRBV6-5,TGTGCCAGCAGGTCCTCCGGGACAGGGCTCAACGAGCAGTACTTC,CASRSSGTGLNEQYF
once,TRBJ1-2,.,TRBV28,TGTGCCAGCAGTTTGGTCACTGAGCTAGGTGGCTACACCTTC,CASSLVTELGGYTF
.,TRBJ1-1,.,TRBV7-8,TGTGCCAGCAGCTTAGGCGGGAAGGCTGAAGCTTTCTTT,CASSLGGKAEAFF
.,TRBJ1-6,.,TRBV10-3,TGTGCCATCAGGGGGACACGTGGGAGCTCCTATAATTCACCCCTCCACTTT,CAIRGTRGSSYNSPLHF